A selection of T cell receptor beta chains follows, all from one sample in a study of shared clonotypes between healthy human individuals. Measured with immunoSEQ multiplex PCR; TCRdb has only the in-frame clones, and not every one. This sample carries about half a million clones, 75% to 85% of them seen once, and the ten largest clones take roughly 13%. Sequenced material: PBMCs. Receptors were obtained from a middle-aged woman in good health. Some clones in this sample may be carry-over from other donors' samples. Each CDR3 is given with its conserved first and last residue. The D gene is left open where the match is weak. The size of a clone is reported for some rows only, either as once, few or many, or as a class for expanded clones.

length,size,V,D,J,CDR3,DNA
16,few,TRBV30,NA,TRBJ1-6,CAWSAGLQIINSPLHF,TGTGCCTGGAGTGCGGGACTCCAGATAATCAATTCACCCCTCCACTTT
14,NA,TRBV27,NA,TRBJ2-7,CASSFLRDSHEQYF,TGTGCCAGCAGTTTCTTACGGGACTCCCACGAGCAGTACTTC
13,NA,TRBV10-3,NA,TRBJ1-1,CAVKGQKNTEAFF,TGTGCCGTGAAGGGACAAAAGAACACTGAAGCTTTCTTT
16,NA,TRBV14,NA,TRBJ1-3,CASSQVSGNTGNTIYF,TGTGCCAGCAGCCAGGTATCGGGGAACACTGGAAACACCATATATTTT
16,few,TRBV7-9,TRBD2,TRBJ2-1,CASSSLWLADYNEQFF,TGTGCCAGCAGCTCGTTGTGGCTAGCGGATTACAATGAGCAGTTCTTC
18,NA,TRBV4-2,NA,TRBJ2-1,CASSQGPTLVGSYNEQFF,TGTGCCAGCAGCCAAGGCCCCACCCTAGTAGGGTCCTACAATGAGCAGTTCTTC
14,NA,TRBV7-6,NA,TRBJ2-7,CASSLRMGGYEQYF,TGTGCCAGCAGCTTACGGATGGGAGGCTACGAGCAGTACTTC
16,NA,TRBV2,TRBD1,TRBJ1-1,CASIRDRGPVGTEAFF,TGTGCCAGCATCCGGGACAGGGGGCCGGTAGGGACTGAAGCTTTCTTT
18,few,TRBV14,TRBD2,TRBJ2-7,CASSQVGGSGRISYEQYF,TGTGCCAGCAGCCAAGTGGGCGGTAGCGGGCGGATCTCCTACGAGCAGTACTTC
14,NA,TRBV28,NA,TRBJ2-6,CASARNSGANVLTF,TGTGCCAGTGCAAGGAACTCTGGGGCCAACGTCCTGACTTTC
14,NA,TRBV14,NA,TRBJ2-2,CASSLNSLTGELFF,TGTGCCAGCAGCCTGAACAGCCTCACCGGGGAGCTGTTTTTT
15,many,TRBV14,TRBD1,TRBJ2-7,CASSVGTGVSYEQYF,TGTGCCAGCAGCGTCGGGACAGGGGTCTCCTACGAGCAGTACTTC
14,NA,TRBV2,NA,TRBJ2-1,CASSDPRQGDEQFF,TGTGCCAGCAGTGATCCTAGGCAGGGCGATGAGCAGTTCTTC
16,NA,TRBV5-1,TRBD1,TRBJ2-1,CASRDQTGATYNEQFF,TGCGCCAGCAGGGACCAGACAGGGGCCACCTACAATGAGCAGTTCTTC
16,NA,TRBV5-4,NA,TRBJ2-1,CASSSGLRQGYNEQFF,TGTGCCAGCAGCTCGGGACTCAGGCAGGGTTACAATGAGCAGTTCTTC
11,NA,TRBV28,NA,TRBJ1-1,CARPGNTEAFF,TGTGCCCGCCCCGGGAACACTGAAGCTTTCTTT
15,NA,TRBV19,NA,TRBJ1-1,CASIGGPGKNTEAFF,TGTGCCAGTATCGGGGGGCCTGGGAAAAACACTGAAGCTTTCTTT
14,NA,TRBV11-2,NA,TRBJ2-7,CASSLGGLQYEQYF,TGTGCCAGCAGCTTAGGCGGCCTCCAATACGAGCAGTACTTC
14,many,TRBV18,NA,TRBJ1-1,CASSPERAVTEAFF,TGTGCCAGCTCACCGGAGAGGGCGGTCACTGAAGCTTTCTTT
13,few,TRBV7-2,NA,TRBJ2-1,CASTGVRGNEQFF,TGTGCCAGCACCGGTGTTAGGGGGAATGAGCAGTTCTTC